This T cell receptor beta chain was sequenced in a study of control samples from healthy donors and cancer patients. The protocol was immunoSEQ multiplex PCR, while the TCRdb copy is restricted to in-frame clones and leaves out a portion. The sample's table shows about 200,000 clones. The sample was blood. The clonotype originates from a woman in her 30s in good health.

The CDR3 sequence is CASSYGRDNGELFF. In DNA, the CDR3 is TGTGCCAGCAGCTATGGGAGGGATAACGGGGAGCTGTTTTTT. The chain links TRBV21-1 to TRBJ2-2; the table's D call, TRBD2, has no DNA check behind it. TRBV21-1 constitutes a pseudogene. The CDR3 extends over 14 amino acids.